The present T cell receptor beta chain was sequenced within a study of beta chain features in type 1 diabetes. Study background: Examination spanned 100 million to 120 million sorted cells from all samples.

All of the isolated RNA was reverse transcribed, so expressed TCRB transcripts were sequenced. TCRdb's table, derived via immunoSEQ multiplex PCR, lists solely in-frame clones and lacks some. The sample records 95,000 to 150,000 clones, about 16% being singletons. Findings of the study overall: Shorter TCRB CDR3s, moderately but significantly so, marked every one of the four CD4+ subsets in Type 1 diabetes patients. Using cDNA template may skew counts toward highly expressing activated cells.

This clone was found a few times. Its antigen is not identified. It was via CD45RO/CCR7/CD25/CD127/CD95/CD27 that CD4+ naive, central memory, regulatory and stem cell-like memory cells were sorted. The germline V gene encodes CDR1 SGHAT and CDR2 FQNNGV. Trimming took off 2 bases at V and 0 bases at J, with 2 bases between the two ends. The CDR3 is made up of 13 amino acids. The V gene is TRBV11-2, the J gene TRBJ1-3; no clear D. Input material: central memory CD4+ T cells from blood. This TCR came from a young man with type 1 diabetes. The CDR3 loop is CASSLSSGNTIYF. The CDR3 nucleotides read TGTGCCAGCAGCTTATCCTCTGGAAACACCATATATTTT.